The 19 T cell receptor beta chains given below trace back to one sample, sequenced in a study of blood T cell repertoires in COVID-19. Clones were read by immunoSEQ multiplex PCR, and TCRdb kept only the in-frame ones, dropping some. The table has some 170,000 clones, 84% seen once. Input material: PBMCs or T cells enriched from blood (not recorded which). Receptors were obtained from a man aged 50-60 years who had recovered from COVID-19.

This sequence joins TRBV29-1 and TRBJ1-1; D ambiguous. Germline loops: CDR1 SQVTM, CDR2 ANQGSEA. V was trimmed by 2 bases and J by 0 bases, leaving 7 bases between them. The CDR3 spans 13 residues. The CDR3 sequence is CSVERGLNTEAFF. The CDR3, as DNA: TGCAGCGTTGAACGAGGGTTGAACACTGAAGCTTTCTTT.

The chain is built from TRBV28 and TRBJ1-2, with 8 bases that match TRBD1. J gave up 4 bases and V 2 bases, and 3 bases lay outside the gene matches. The CDR3 length is 14 residues. Per the germline V gene, CDR1 is MDHEN and CDR2 is SYDVKM. The CDR3 DNA follows: TGTGCCAGCAGTTTAGGGGGACAGGTCTATGGCTACACCTTC. Protein: CASSLGGQVYGYTF.

The V gene is TRBV7-2, the J gene TRBJ1-1, with 10 bases aligning to TRBD1. Trimming took 3 bases from V and 11 from J; bases not matched to a gene: 6. The CDR3 sequence is 13 residues long. Germline V gene sequence: CDR1 SGHTA, CDR2 FQGNSA. The DNA for the CDR3 is TGTGCCAGCAGCTTTCCGACAGGGGGCGGGGCTTTCTTT. This codes for CASSFPTGGGAFF.

The CDR3 sequence: CASSESGRAPGELFF. The CDR3 region has the DNA TGTGCCAGCAGTGAAAGCGGCCGGGCCCCCGGGGAGCTGTTTTTT. The rearrangement uses TRBV2 and TRBJ2-2; tentative D call: TRBD2 (5 bases). CDR1 SNHLY and CDR2 FYNNEI come from the germline V gene. The ends were cut back, 2 bases at V and 6 bases at J, with 13 bases in the middle. The CDR3 loop spans 15 amino acids. Based on the CDR3 plus reference TRBV2 and TRBJ2-2, the full variable domain is EPEVTQTPSHQVTQMGQEVILRCVPISNHLYFYWYRQILGQKVEFLVSFYNNEISEKSEIFDDQFSVERPDGSNFTLKIRSTKLEDSAMYFCASSESGRAPGELFFGEGSRLTVL.

This chain connects TRBV10-3 to TRBJ2-7, with 9 bases identical to TRBD2. V lost 6 bases and J lost 3; bases outside the gene matches: 12. Germline values: CDR1 ENHRY, CDR2 SYGVKD. CDR3 length: 16 amino acids. The CDR3 coding sequence is TGTGCCATCAGCCAGTCGTCTAGCGGGGCAAACTACGAGCAGTACTTC. Its protein product is CAISQSSSGANYEQYF.

CDR3 DNA sequence: TGTGCCAGTAGTCGCCCAGGCTCTGGAAACACCATATATTTT. Its protein is CASSRPGSGNTIYF. The chain uses TRBV19 and TRBJ1-3; D is uncertain. The CDR3 covers 14 residues. The V gene's germline CDR1 is LNHDA and CDR2 SQIVND (reference sequence). V lost 5 bases and J lost 0, with 8 bases in between.

J is TRBJ1-2 and V is TRBV19; D not resolved. CDR3 length: 14 residues. V was cut by 9 bases and J by 5 bases, with 19 bases left in between. CDR1 and CDR2 (germline): LNHDA, SQIVND (reference sequence). The CDR3 region has the DNA TGTGCCAGCAGTCCGCGCAGAGGTGGTTATGGCTACACCTTC. Translating it yields CASSPRRGGYGYTF.

This CDR3 is CASSQLAVVGNEQFF. CDR3 sequence (DNA): TGTGCCAGCAGCCAACTGGCGGTGGTTGGGAATGAGCAGTTCTTC. The V and J genes are TRBV3-1 (or the pseudogene TRBV3-2) and TRBJ2-1; D remains unclear. Germline V gene sequence: CDR1 LGHDT, CDR2 YNNKEL (reference sequence). V was shortened by 2 bases and J by 7 bases, with 15 bases between the two germline ends. The CDR3 consists of 15 residues.

This clone was observed a few times. In the same sample, other DNA sequences code for this CDR3. This chain links TRBV18 with TRBJ1-5, with TRBD1 as a possible D gene (5 bases). The V gene lost 3 bases and the J gene lost 6 bases, with 9 bases spanning the gap. The germline V gene has CDR1 KGHSH and CDR2 LQKENI. The length of the CDR3 is 13 residues. The DNA of the CDR3 is TGTGCCAGCTCACCGCCCGGGGGTCAGCCCCAGCATTTT. Protein: CASSPPGGQPQHF.

The genes are TRBV18 and TRBJ1-1; TRBD1 matches at 10 bases. V shed 5 bases and J 4 bases; nucleotides not matched to a gene: 4. The CDR3 length is 14 residues. In germline, CDR1 is KGHSH, CDR2 LQKENI. The CDR3 loop reads CASSLDRGSTEAFF. CDR3 coding DNA: TGTGCCAGCTCATTGGACAGGGGGAGCACTGAAGCTTTCTTT.

The J gene is TRBJ1-1, the V gene TRBV5-1; D not certain. This CDR3 has 14 amino acids. The germline gives CDR1 SGHRS, CDR2 YFSETQ. The V end lost 3 bases, the J end lost 0 bases, and 9 bases lay between the germline ends. In DNA, the CDR3 is TGCGCCAGCAGCTGGAACACAGTGAACACTGAAGCTTTCTTT. It specifies CASSWNTVNTEAFF.

The chain recombines TRBV18 with TRBJ1-6; D not certain. This CDR3 comprises 16 residues. Germline lookup yields CDR1 KGHSH and CDR2 LQKENI. With 4 bases removed from V and 5 bases from J, the gap between germline ends came to 15 bases. In nucleotides, the CDR3 is TGTGCCAGCTCACTATACGCCCGGGAGAATAATTCACCCCTCCACTTT. Translating it yields CASSLYARENNSPLHF. Complete variable domain (other parts from reference TRBV18 and TRBJ1-6): NAGVMQNPRHLVRRRGQEARLRCSPMKGHSHVYWYRQLPEEGLKFMVYLQKENIIDESGMPKERFSAEFPKEGPSILRIQQVVRGDSAAYFCASSLYARENNSPLHFGNGTRLTVT.

This sequence joins TRBV5-1 and TRBJ2-1; possible D gene TRBD1, 6 bases. The V end was cut by 4 bases, the J end by 0 bases, with 11 bases between. The CDR3 has 15 amino acids. In germline, CDR1 is SGHRS, CDR2 YFSETQ. As DNA, the CDR3 is TGCGCCAGCAGCGTCGACAGGAGCTCCTACAATGAGCAGTTCTTC. It encodes CASSVDRSSYNEQFF.

The V gene is TRBV19, the J gene TRBJ1-5, with 7 nucleotides matching TRBD1. J was trimmed by 5 bases and V by 3 bases; bases with no gene match: 13. In germline, CDR1 is LNHDA, CDR2 SQIVND (reference sequence). The CDR3 length is 17 residues. The CDR3 DNA sequence: TGTGCCAGTAGTATCGGGTATACCGGGACAGAACATCAGCCCCAGCATTTT. Its protein is CASSIGYTGTEHQPQHF.

The chain employs TRBV7-2 and TRBJ2-7; D gene unclear. The CDR3 is made up of 13 amino acids. V gave up 0 bases and J gave up 7 bases, with 10 bases separating them. Germline CDR1 SGHTA, CDR2 FQGNSA. Written as DNA, the CDR3 is TGTGCCAGCAGCTTAGCGCCGAATCGGGAGCAGTACTTC. Its protein is CASSLAPNREQYF.

This clone was counted once. V gene TRBV11-3 combines with J gene TRBJ1-4; D not resolved. This CDR3 comprises 13 residues. Germline CDR1 reads SGHNT; CDR2 reads YENEEA. Deletions cut 2 bases from V and 4 bases from J, with 5 bases between. CDR3: CASSLRSNEKLFF. The CDR3 coding sequence is TGTGCCAGCAGCTTAAGGAGTAATGAAAAACTGTTTTTT. The full variable domain, rest sourced from reference TRBV11-3 and TRBJ1-4, is EAGVVQSPRYKIIEKKQPVAFWCNPISGHNTLYWYLQNLGQGPELLIRYENEEAVDDSQLPKDRFSAERLKGVDSTLKIQPAELGDSAVYLCASSLRSNEKLFFGSGTQLSVL.

J is TRBJ2-3 and V is TRBV27, with D maybe TRBD1 (6 bases). This CDR3 is built from 12 residues. Trimming left V 6 bases short and J 6 bases short, with 10 bases between. Germline-derived CDR1 and CDR2 are MNHEY and SMNVEV (reference sequence). The CDR3 DNA sequence: TGTGCCAGCAGCCTTAGGGGGGATACGCAGTATTTT. It specifies CASSLRGDTQYF.

The genes are TRBV19 and TRBJ1-2, with 8 bases identical to TRBD1. V lost 7 bases to trimming and J lost 2 bases; unmatched junction nucleotides: 9. The germline V gene encodes CDR1 LNHDA and CDR2 SQIVND (reference sequence). CDR3 length: 15 residues. The CDR3 loop is CASTFPAGGNYGYTF. The CDR3 nucleotides read TGTGCCAGTACCTTCCCAGCAGGGGGCAACTATGGCTACACCTTC.

This clone was seen a single time. The rearrangement uses TRBV6-5 and TRBJ1-2; 10 bases agree with TRBD1. CDR1 MNHEY and CDR2 SVGAGI come from the germline V gene. V shed 6 bases and J 3 bases; nucleotides not matched to a gene: 7. This CDR3 is built from 15 residues. Here the CDR3 reads CASRLGQGGYYGYTF. The CDR3, as DNA: TGTGCCAGCAGGCTAGGACAGGGGGGATACTATGGCTACACCTTC.